This T cell receptor beta chain appears in the sequencing data of a study of control samples from healthy donors and cancer patients. CDR1 and CDR2 (germline): MGHRA, YSYEKL. Trimming stripped 4 bases from V and 1 base from J, with 16 bases between. The length of the CDR3 is 16 residues. Only in-frame clones appear in the TCRdb table, and some are missing; sequencing was by immunoSEQ multiplex PCR. The data contain 350,000 to 450,000 clones, 80% to 95% of them singletons. Material: PBMCs. The TCR comes from a man between 35 and 55 years old with head and neck cancer. The chain combines TRBV4-1 with TRBJ1-2; TRBD1 might be the D (5 bases). CDR3: CASSPTQTVLNYGYTF. The CDR3, as DNA: TGCGCCAGCAGCCCTACACAGACAGTCCTTAACTATGGCTACACCTTC.